The T cell receptor beta chain described here comes from a study of a mutant IDH1 vaccine in newly diagnosed glioma. The wider study: Previous care, which was radiotherapy, temozolomide, or both, most often involved both.

Remarks on this clone: Its matching antigen is unknown.

Study-wide results and caveats: The study observed vaccine-induced immune responses in roughly 93% of patients. The authors found pseudoprogression apparently unrelated to changes in top peripheral T cell clonotypes.

The V gene end was trimmed by 5 bases and the J gene end by 3 bases; junction bases not matched to a gene: 2. This CDR3 region has 15 residues. CDR1 and CDR2 from the germline V gene are SEHNR and FQNEAQ (reference sequence). The repertoire was sequenced with immunoSEQ multiplex PCR; TCRdb's copy has only in-frame clones and lacks some. The table includes just under 95,000 clones, around three quarters detected once. The time point denotes: baseline, week 1 (first vaccination visit). The sample's treatment: pre-vaccination baseline after standard-of-care therapy. J is TRBJ2-2 and V is TRBV7-9, with 11 nucleotides matching TRBD2. This specimen consisted of PBMCs, obtained from a glioma patient treated with radiotherapy, temozolomide or both. The TCR comes from a man aged 40-55 years with glioma. CDR3: CASSLSGGDTGELFF. CDR3 nucleotides: TGTGCCAGCAGCCTTAGCGGGGGGGACACCGGGGAGCTGTTTTTT.